The 11 T cell receptor beta chains reported below all come from one sample, sequenced in a study of T-cell memory formation after mild COVID-19. One entry per CDR3 protein, called by TCRdb with MiXCR from the 5' RACE reads. The profile shows under 450,000 distinct CDR3 sequences, around 22% of them singletons. The sample consisted of PBMCs or a T cell subset sorted from them (not recorded which). These receptors came from an adult woman who had mild COVID-19 (a few samples of this study predate the infection). Cell type and time point are not known.

In this sample, this clonotype turned up a few times. The CDR3 sequence: CASSQEGGAAGELFF. CDR3 DNA sequence: TGCGCCAGCAGCCAAGAGGGTGGCGCAGCCGGGGAGCTGTTTTTT. The J gene is TRBJ2-2, the V gene TRBV4-3; no firm D call. Between the trimmed V and J ends, which lost 0 bases and 6 bases, there was a span of 11 bases. Germline lookup yields CDR1 LGHNA and CDR2 YSLEER. The CDR3 length is 15 residues.

This clonotype has more than one count but fewer than ten. The chain recombines TRBV10-3 with TRBJ2-1, with 12 positions matching TRBD2. The CDR3 length is 18 residues. Trimming cost V 2 bases and J 2 bases; bases outside gene matches: 7. Germline CDR1 reads ENHRY; CDR2 reads SYGVKD. This CDR3 is CAISEGPGLAGTYNEQFF. Here the CDR3 DNA reads TGTGCCATCAGTGAGGGGCCAGGACTAGCGGGAACCTACAATGAGCAGTTCTTC.

The gene calls are TRBV11-3 and TRBJ2-3; tentatively, D is TRBD2 (6 bases). Trimming took 2 bases from V and 0 from J, leaving 9 bases between them. The germline CDR1 and CDR2 sequences are SGHNT and YENEEA. The CDR3 extends over 15 amino acids. CDR3 amino acids: CASSLRGVSTDTQYF. For the CDR3, the DNA is TGTGCCAGCAGCTTACGCGGGGTGAGCACAGATACGCAGTATTTT.

This clonotype was seen a few times. This chain links TRBV7-2 with TRBJ2-2; D gene ambiguous. There are 15 residues in the CDR3. Germline values: CDR1 SGHTA, CDR2 FQGNSA. The V gene lost 4 bases and the J gene lost 0 bases, with 9 bases spanning the gap. The CDR3, as DNA: TGTGCCAGCAGCTCGGACCCGTCGAACACCGGGGAGCTGTTTTTT. Residues: CASSSDPSNTGELFF.

The V call is TRBV20-1, the J call TRBJ2-2; 8 positions match TRBD2. The CDR3 is 18 residues long. Looked up from germline, CDR1 is DFQATT and CDR2 is SNEGSKA (reference sequence). V gave up 1 base and J gave up 1 base; unmatched junction bases: 11. The CDR3 nucleotides read TGCAGTGCTAGAGCGGGCGGTAGCGGGACCTTGAACACCGGGGAGCTGTTTTTT. Its protein is CSARAGGSGTLNTGELFF.

This clonotype was seen a handful of times. The gene calls are TRBV9 and TRBJ1-1; D unclear. CDR1 and CDR2 from the germline V gene are SGDLS and YYNGEE. Trimming stripped 3 bases from V and 0 bases from J, with 9 bases between. There are 14 residues in the CDR3. The DNA for the CDR3 is TGTGCCAGCAGCGCGGCCGGATTGAACACTGAAGCTTTCTTT. Its translation is CASSAAGLNTEAFF. Drawing the rest from reference TRBV9 and TRBJ1-1, the complete variable domain is DSGVTQTPKHLITATGQRVTLRCSPRSGDLSVYWYQQSLDQGLQFLIQYYNGEERAKGNILERFSAQQFPDLHSELNLSSLELGDSALYFCASSAAGLNTEAFFGQGTRLTVV.

The chain couples TRBV4-3 to TRBJ2-3; 11 bases match TRBD2. The CDR3 consists of 17 residues. Germline-derived CDR1 and CDR2 are LGHNA and YSLEER. J lost 4 bases, V lost 1 base, and 7 bases had no gene match. Here the CDR3 reads CASSQGVAGGPSDTQYF. The CDR3 DNA sequence: TGCGCCAGCAGCCAAGGGGTAGCGGGAGGGCCTTCAGATACGCAGTATTTT.

This clonotype was seen a few times. The chain links TRBV5-5 to TRBJ1-2, with 7 bases aligning to TRBD1. Trimming cost V 0 bases and J 5 bases; bases outside gene matches: 4. The germline V gene has CDR1 SGHKS and CDR2 YYEKEE (reference sequence). CDR3 length: 14 residues. The CDR3 sequence: CASSLGNRGYGYTF. CDR3 sequence (DNA): TGTGCCAGCAGCTTGGGTAACAGGGGTTATGGCTACACCTTC. Full variable domain (missing parts from reference TRBV5-5 and TRBJ1-2): DAGVTQSPTHLIKTRGQQVTLRCSPISGHKSVSWYQQVLGQGPQFIFQYYEKEERGRGNFPDRFSARQFPNYSSELNVNALLLGDSALYLCASSLGNRGYGYTFGSGTRLTVV.

A few counts support this clonotype. A junction boundary mismatches the germline segment, possibly from a read error. The chain is built from TRBV12-3 or TRBV12-4 and TRBJ2-2; unclear D gene. The CDR3 consists of 15 residues. The CDR3 region is CASSIAVDGTGELFF. The DNA for the CDR3 is TGTGCCAGCAGTATAGCAGTGGATGGGACCGGGGAGCTGTTTTTT.

The rearrangement links TRBV20-1 to TRBJ1-4, with unresolved D. The V gene's germline CDR1 is DFQATT and CDR2 SNEGSKA (reference sequence). V shed 5 bases and J shed 2 bases, with 12 bases lying between them. This CDR3 has 14 residues. The CDR3, as DNA: TGCAGTGCTGCGCCGGGGTTGACTAATGAAAAACTGTTTTTT. It is translated as CSAAPGLTNEKLFF.

This chain uses TRBV4-1 with TRBJ2-1; weak D call: TRBD2 (5 bases). In germline, CDR1 is MGHRA, CDR2 YSYEKL. CDR3 size: 15 residues. V lost 1 base and J 10 bases, leaving 17 bases between the germline ends. The CDR3 is CASSQASTSLGEQFF. The CDR3 coding sequence is TGCGCCAGCAGCCAAGCATCCACTAGTTTGGGCGAGCAGTTCTTC.